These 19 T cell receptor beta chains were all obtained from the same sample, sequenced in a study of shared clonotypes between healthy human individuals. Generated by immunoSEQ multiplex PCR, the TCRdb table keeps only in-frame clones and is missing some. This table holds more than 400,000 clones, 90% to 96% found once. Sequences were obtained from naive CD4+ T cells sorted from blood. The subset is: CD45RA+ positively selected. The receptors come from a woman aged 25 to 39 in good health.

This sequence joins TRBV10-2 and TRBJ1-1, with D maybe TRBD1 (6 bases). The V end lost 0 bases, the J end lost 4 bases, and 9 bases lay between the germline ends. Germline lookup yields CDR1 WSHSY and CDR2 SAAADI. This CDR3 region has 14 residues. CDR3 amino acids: CASSESAQGTEAFF. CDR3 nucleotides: TGCGCCAGCAGTGAGTCGGCACAGGGCACTGAAGCTTTCTTT.

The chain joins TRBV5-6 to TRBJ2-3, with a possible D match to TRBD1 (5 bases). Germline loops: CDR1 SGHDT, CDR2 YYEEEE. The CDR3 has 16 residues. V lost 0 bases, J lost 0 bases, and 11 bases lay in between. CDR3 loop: CASSLVQGPSTDTQYF. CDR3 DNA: TGTGCCAGCAGCTTGGTCCAGGGCCCTAGCACAGATACGCAGTATTTT.

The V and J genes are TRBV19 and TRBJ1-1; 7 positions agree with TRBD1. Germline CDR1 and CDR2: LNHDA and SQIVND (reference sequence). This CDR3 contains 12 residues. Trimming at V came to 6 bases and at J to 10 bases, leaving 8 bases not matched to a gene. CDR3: CASSTTGAGAFF. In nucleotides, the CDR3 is TGTGCCAGTAGCACTACAGGGGCGGGAGCTTTCTTT.

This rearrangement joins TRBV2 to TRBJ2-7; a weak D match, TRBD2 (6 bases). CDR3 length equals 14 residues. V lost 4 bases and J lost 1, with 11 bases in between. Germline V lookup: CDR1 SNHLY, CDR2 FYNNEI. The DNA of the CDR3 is TGTGCCAGCAGTGGTGGGCGGGGATCCTACGAGCAGTACTTC. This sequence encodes CASSGGRGSYEQYF.

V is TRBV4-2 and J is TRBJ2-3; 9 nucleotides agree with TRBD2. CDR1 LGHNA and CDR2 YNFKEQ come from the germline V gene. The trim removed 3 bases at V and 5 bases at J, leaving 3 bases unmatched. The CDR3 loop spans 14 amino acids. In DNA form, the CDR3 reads TGTGCCAGCAGCCATAGCGGGAGTCAAGATACGCAGTATTTT. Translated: CASSHSGSQDTQYF.

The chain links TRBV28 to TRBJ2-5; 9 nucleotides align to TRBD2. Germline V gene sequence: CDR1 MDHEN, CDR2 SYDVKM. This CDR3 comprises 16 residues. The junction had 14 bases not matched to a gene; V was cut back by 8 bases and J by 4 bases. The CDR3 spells CASSGAWLAGLETQYF. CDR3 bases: TGTGCCAGCTCTGGGGCTTGGCTAGCGGGATTAGAGACCCAGTACTTC.

CDR3 sequence (DNA): TGCAGCGTTGAATTGCGGTCCTACGAGCAGTACTTC. This sequence encodes CSVELRSYEQYF. The gene calls are TRBV29-1 and TRBJ2-7; no reliable D call. Germline loops: CDR1 SQVTM, CDR2 ANQGSEA. Trimming pared 2 bases from V and 1 base from J, leaving 6 bases between. The CDR3 has 12 amino acids.

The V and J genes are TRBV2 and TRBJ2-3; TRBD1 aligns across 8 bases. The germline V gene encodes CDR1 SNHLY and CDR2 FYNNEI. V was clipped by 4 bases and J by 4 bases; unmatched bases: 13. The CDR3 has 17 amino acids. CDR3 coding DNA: TGTGCCAGCAGTGGCCCCCCGGGCAGGGGGCTCCCAGATACGCAGTATTTT. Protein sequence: CASSGPPGRGLPDTQYF.

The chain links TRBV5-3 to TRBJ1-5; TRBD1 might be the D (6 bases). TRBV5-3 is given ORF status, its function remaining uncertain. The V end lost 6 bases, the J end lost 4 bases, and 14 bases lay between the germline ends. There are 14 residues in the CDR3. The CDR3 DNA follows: TGTGCCAGAAACAGGGCCCCCCGGAATCAGCCCCAGCATTTT. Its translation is CARNRAPRNQPQHF.

CDR3 nucleotides: TGCAGCGTTTGCGGCCGTTTAAACACTGAAGCTTTCTTT. It codes for CSVCGRLNTEAFF. This sequence joins TRBV29-1 and TRBJ1-1; D call uncertain. Germline assignment: CDR1 SQVTM and CDR2 ANQGSEA. The CDR3 is made up of 13 amino acids. With 5 bases removed from V and 2 bases from J, the gap between germline ends came to 12 bases.

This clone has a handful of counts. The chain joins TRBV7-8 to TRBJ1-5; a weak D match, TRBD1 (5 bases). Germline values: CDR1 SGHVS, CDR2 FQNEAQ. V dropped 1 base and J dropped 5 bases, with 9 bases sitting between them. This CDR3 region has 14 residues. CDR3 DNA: TGTGCCAGCAGCTTAGTCCTGGGGGATCAGCCCCAGCATTTT. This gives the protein CASSLVLGDQPQHF.

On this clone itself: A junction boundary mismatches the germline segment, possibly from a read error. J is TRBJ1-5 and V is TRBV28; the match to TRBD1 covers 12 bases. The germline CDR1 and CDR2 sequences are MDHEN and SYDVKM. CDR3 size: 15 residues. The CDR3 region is CASGLGQGAIQPQHF. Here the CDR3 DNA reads TGTGCCAGCGGTTTGGGACAGGGGGCGATTCAGCCCCAGCATTTT.

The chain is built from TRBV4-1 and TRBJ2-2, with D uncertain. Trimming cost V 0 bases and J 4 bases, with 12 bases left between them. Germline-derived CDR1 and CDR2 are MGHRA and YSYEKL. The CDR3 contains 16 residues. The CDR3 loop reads CASSQDWGELTGELFF. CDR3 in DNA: TGCGCCAGCAGCCAAGATTGGGGTGAGCTCACCGGGGAGCTGTTTTTT.

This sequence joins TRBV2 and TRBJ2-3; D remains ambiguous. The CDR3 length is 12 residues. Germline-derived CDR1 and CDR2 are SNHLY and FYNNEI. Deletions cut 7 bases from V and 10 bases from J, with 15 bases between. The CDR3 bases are TGTGCCAGCACCGGACGAATCCTCTCGCAGTATTTT. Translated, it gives CASTGRILSQYF.

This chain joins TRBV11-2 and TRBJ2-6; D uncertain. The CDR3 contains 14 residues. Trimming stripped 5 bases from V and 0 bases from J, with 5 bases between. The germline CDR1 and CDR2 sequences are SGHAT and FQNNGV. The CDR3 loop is CASSAISGANVLTF. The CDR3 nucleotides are TGTGCCAGCAGCGCAATCTCTGGGGCCAACGTCCTGACTTTC. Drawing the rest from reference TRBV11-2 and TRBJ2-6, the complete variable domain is EAGVAQSPRYKIIEKRQSVAFWCNPISGHATLYWYQQILGQGPKLLIQFQNNGVVDDSQLPKDRFSAERLKGVDSTLKIQPAKLEDSAVYLCASSAISGANVLTFGAGSRLTVL.

This CDR3 reads CASSLLGGRNSYEQYF. CDR3 bases: TGCGCCAGCAGCTTGCTCGGGGGCCGCAACTCCTACGAGCAGTACTTC. This chain links TRBV5-1 with TRBJ2-7; D assignment may be TRBD1 or TRBD2 (6 bases each). The V gene's germline CDR1 is SGHRS and CDR2 YFSETQ. The germline V and J ends were trimmed by 1 base and 0 bases, with 14 bases remaining between them. This CDR3 is 16 amino acids long.

DNA of the CDR3: TGTGCCAGCAGCCCTAGACAGGGGCACTACGAGCAGTACTTC. Translation gives CASSPRQGHYEQYF. The rearrangement links TRBV7-6 to TRBJ2-7; 8 bases line up with TRBD1. This CDR3 has 14 amino acids. Germline V gene data show CDR1 as SGHVS and CDR2 as FNYEAQ. V gave up 5 bases and J gave up 3 bases; unmatched junction bases: 6. Looking up the rest from reference TRBV7-6 and TRBJ2-7 gives the full variable domain: GAGVSQSPRYKVTKRGQDVALRCDPISGHVSLYWYRQALGQGPEFLTYFNYEAQQDKSGLPNDRFSAERPEGSISTLTIQRTEQRDSAMYRCASSPRQGHYEQYFGPGTRLTVT.

The CDR3 reads CASSPDVYNQYF. CDR3 bases: TGTGCCAGTAGTCCGGACGTGTACAATCAGTACTTC. The rearrangement links TRBV19 to TRBJ2-7; D is unclear. CDR3 length: 12 amino acids. V was clipped by 5 bases and J by 10 bases, with 15 bases between them. Germline V gene lookup returns CDR1 LNHDA and CDR2 SQIVND (reference sequence). Full variable domain (remainder filled in from reference TRBV19 and TRBJ2-7): DGGITQSPKYLFRKEGQNVTLSCEQNLNHDAMYWYRQDPGQGLRLIYYSQIVNDFQKGDIAEGYSVSREKKESFPLTVTSAQKNPTAFYLCASSPDVYNQYFGPGTRLTVT.

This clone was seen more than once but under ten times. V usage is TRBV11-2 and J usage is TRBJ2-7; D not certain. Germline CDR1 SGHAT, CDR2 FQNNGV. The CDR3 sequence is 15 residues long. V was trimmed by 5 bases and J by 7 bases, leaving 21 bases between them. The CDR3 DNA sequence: TGTGCCAGCAGCGACCTAAGGACGGGTTTGGGGGAGCAGTACTTC. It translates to CASSDLRTGLGEQYF.